Listed below are T cell receptor beta chains from one sample, sequenced in a study of type 1 and type 2 diabetes patients. TCRdb called the multiplex PCR reads again in MiXCR, with one record for every CDR3 protein. The sample has 270,000 or so distinct CDR3 sequences, over 45% seen once. The sequenced material came from peripheral blood mononuclear cells (PBMCs). All receptors come from a man younger than 30 with type 2 diabetes. The conserved cysteine and the conserved F or W are not part of the CDR3 here.

J: TRBJ2-7
V: TRBV19
CDR3: ASSIGQGSFSPGEQY

J: TRBJ2-7
V: TRBV3-1
CDR3: ASSDPRVPYEQY

J: TRBJ1-6
V: TRBV19
CDR3: ACSIEGSNSPLH

J: TRBJ2-1
V: TRBV11-2
CDR3: AGGTGSYNEQF

J: TRBJ1-1
V: TRBV6-5
CDR3: ASSYSSGGTAGTEAF

J: TRBJ1-2
V: TRBV20-1
CDR3: SALEISRFSNYGYT

J: TRBJ1-3
V: TRBV6-5
CDR3: AISHGTDPY

J: TRBJ1-1
V: TRBV28
CDR3: ASSLLVRETEAF

J: TRBJ1-2
V: TRBV28
CDR3: ASSRYRGGYGYT

J: TRBJ1-2
V: TRBV20-1
CDR3: SASEDNYGYT

J: TRBJ2-7
V: TRBV7-2
CDR3: ASRHTIGQGYEQY

J: TRBJ2-1
V: TRBV19
CDR3: ASSPAPSHNEQF

J: TRBJ2-5
V: TRBV28
CDR3: ASSLGQLQETQY

J: TRBJ2-5
V: TRBV19
CDR3: ASSHRTSGVRETQY

J: TRBJ2-2
V: TRBV2
CDR3: ASAIREAGELF

J: TRBJ2-5
V: TRBV11-2
CDR3: ASSMGRETQY

J: TRBJ2-5
V: TRBV27
CDR3: ASSWDWQETQY

J: TRBJ1-6
V: TRBV7-8
CDR3: ASSLYRQGDSPLH

J: TRBJ1-1
V: TRBV7-8
CDR3: ASRRDRAGEAF

J: TRBJ1-2
V: TRBV24-1
CDR3: ATSDPHRTYGYT

J: TRBJ2-4
V: TRBV19
CDR3: ASSASHLTVSAKNIQY

J: TRBJ2-7
V: TRBV18
CDR3: ASSLSTSYEQY

J: TRBJ2-5
V: TRBV10-3
CDR3: AISESTVVGGVQETQY

J: TRBJ2-2
V: TRBV5-1
CDR3: ASSLRGQGIGELF

J: TRBJ2-7
V: TRBV7-9
CDR3: ASSPRGDYSYEQY

J: NA
V: TRBV7-8
CDR3: ASSEGTSGGNEQF

J: TRBJ1-2
V: TRBV7-2
CDR3: ASSLYNPNYGYT

J: TRBJ2-5
V: TRBV20-1
CDR3: SASVTRETQY

J: TRBJ2-7
V: TRBV5-1
CDR3: ASSPNGAEYEQY